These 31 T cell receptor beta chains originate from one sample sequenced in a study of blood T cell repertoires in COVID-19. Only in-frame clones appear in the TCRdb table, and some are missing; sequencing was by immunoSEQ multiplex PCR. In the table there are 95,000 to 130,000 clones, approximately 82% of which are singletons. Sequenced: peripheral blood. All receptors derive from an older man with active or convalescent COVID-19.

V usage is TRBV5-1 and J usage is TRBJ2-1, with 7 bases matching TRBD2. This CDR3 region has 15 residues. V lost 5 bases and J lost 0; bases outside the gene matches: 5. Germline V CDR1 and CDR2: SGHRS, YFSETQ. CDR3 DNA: TGCGCCAGCAGTCCTAGCGGAGGCTCCTACAATGAGCAGTTCTTC. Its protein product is CASSPSGGSYNEQFF.

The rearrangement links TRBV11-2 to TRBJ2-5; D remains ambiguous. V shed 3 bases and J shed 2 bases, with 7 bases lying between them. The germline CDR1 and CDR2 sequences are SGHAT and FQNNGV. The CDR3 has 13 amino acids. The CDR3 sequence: CASSFAQQETQYF. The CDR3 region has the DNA TGTGCCAGCAGCTTCGCTCAGCAAGAGACCCAGTACTTC.

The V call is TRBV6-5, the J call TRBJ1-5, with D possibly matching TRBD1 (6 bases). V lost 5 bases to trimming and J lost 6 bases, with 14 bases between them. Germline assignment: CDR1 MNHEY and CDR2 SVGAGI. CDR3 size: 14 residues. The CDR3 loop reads CASSLRGGGQPQHF. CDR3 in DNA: TGTGCCAGCAGTCTTCGGGGGGGCGGTCAGCCCCAGCATTTT.

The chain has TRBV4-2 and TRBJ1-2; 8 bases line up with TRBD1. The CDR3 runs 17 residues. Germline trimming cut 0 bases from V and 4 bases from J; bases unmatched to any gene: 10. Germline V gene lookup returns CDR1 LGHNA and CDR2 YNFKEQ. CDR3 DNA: TGTGCCAGCAGCCAAGAATACGGGACAGGCGCCTTCTATGGCTACACCTTC. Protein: CASSQEYGTGAFYGYTF.

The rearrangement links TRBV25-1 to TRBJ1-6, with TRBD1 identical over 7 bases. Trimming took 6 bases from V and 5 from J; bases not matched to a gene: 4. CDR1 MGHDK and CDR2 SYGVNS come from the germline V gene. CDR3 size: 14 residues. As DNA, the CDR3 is TGTGCCAGCAGAGAACAGGGGAATAATTCACCCCTCCACTTT. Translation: CASREQGNNSPLHF.

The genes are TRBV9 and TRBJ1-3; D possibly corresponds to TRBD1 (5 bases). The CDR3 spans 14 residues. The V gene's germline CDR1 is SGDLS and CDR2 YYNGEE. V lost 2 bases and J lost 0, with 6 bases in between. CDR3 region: CASSVQGSGNTIYF. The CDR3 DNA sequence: TGTGCCAGCAGCGTGCAGGGCTCTGGAAACACCATATATTTT.

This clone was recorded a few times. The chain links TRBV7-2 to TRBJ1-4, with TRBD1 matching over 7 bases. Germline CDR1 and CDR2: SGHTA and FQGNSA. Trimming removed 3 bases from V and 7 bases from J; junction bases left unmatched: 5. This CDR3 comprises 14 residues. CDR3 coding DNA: TGTGCCAGCAGCTTTAGGGGGCTTGGTGAAAAACTGTTTTTT. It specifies CASSFRGLGEKLFF.

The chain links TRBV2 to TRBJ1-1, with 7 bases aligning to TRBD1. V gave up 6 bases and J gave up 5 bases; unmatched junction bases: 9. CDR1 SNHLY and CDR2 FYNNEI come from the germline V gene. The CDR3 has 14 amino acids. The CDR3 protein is CASSETGQDTEAFF. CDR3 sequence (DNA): TGTGCCAGCAGCGAGACAGGGCAGGATACTGAAGCTTTCTTT.

The CDR3 DNA reads as TGCGCCAGCAGCCCGCCCAACATGGCTTGGAGGAATGAGCAGTTCTTC. Encoded protein: CASSPPNMAWRNEQFF. J is TRBJ2-1 and V is TRBV5-1; weak D call: TRBD2 (5 bases). CDR3 length: 16 amino acids. V was shortened by 4 bases and J by 7 bases, with 21 bases between the two germline ends. Germline loops: CDR1 SGHRS, CDR2 YFSETQ. The full variable domain, its missing parts supplied by reference TRBV5-1 and TRBJ2-1, is KAGVTQTPRYLIKTRGQQVTLSCSPISGHRSVSWYQQTPGQGLQFLFEYFSETQRNKGNFPGRFSGRQFSNSRSEMNVSTLELGDSALYLCASSPPNMAWRNEQFFGPGTRLTVL.

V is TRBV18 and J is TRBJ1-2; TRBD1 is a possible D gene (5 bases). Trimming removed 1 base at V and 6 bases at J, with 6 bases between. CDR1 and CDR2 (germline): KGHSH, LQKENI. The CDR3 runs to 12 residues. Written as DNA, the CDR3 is TGTGCCAGCTCACCACGGGGGGATGGCTACACCTTC. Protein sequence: CASSPRGDGYTF.

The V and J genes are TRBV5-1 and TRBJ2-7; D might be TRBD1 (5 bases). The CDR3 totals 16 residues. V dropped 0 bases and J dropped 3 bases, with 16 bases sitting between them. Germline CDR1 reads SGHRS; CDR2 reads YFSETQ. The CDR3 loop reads CASSLVGAVGNYEQYF. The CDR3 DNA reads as TGCGCCAGCAGCTTGGTAGGGGCAGTTGGGAACTACGAGCAGTACTTC.

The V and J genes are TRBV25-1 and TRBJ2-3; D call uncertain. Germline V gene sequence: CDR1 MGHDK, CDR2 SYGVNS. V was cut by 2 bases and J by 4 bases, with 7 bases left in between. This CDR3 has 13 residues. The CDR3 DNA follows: TGTGCCAGCAGTGAACCAGTTTCAGATACGCAGTATTTT. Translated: CASSEPVSDTQYF.

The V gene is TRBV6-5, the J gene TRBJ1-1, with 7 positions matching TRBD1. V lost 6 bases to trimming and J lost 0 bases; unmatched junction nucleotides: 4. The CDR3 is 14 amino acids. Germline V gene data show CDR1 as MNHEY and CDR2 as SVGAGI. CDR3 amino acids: CASRPDRVNTEAFF. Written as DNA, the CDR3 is TGTGCCAGCAGACCCGACAGGGTGAACACTGAAGCTTTCTTT.

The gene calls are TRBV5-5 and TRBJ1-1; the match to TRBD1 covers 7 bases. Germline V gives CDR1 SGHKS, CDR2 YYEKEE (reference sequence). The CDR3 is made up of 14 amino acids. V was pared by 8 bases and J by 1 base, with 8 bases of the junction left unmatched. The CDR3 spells CASTDRVGNTEAFF. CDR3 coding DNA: TGTGCCAGTACAGACAGGGTAGGGAACACTGAAGCTTTCTTT.

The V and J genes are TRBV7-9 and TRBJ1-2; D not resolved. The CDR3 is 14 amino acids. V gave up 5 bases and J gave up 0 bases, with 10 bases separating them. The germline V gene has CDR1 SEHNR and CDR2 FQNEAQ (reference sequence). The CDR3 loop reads CASSRYGANYGYTF. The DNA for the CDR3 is TGTGCCAGCAGCCGTTACGGAGCTAACTATGGCTACACCTTC.

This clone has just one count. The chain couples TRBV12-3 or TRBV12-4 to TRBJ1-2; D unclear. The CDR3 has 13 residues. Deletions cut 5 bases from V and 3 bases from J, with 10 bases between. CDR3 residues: CASSLDSDYGYTF. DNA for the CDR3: TGTGCCAGCAGTCTGGACTCGGACTATGGCTACACCTTC.

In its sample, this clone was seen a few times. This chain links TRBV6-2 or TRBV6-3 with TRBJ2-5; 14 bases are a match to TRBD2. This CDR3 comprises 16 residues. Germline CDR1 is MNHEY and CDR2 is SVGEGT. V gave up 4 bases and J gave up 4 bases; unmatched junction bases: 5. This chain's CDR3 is CASSSGTSGRGETQYF. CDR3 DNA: TGTGCCAGCAGTTCCGGGACTAGCGGGAGAGGAGAGACCCAGTACTTC.

The CDR3 DNA sequence: TGTGCCACCAGCAGAGATTTGGGAGACTATGGCTACACCTTC. It encodes CATSRDLGDYGYTF. J is TRBJ1-2 and V is TRBV15; unclear D gene. This CDR3 comprises 14 residues. Trimming took 0 bases from V and 3 from J, leaving 8 bases between them. Germline V gene data show CDR1 as LNHNV and CDR2 as YYDKDF (reference sequence).

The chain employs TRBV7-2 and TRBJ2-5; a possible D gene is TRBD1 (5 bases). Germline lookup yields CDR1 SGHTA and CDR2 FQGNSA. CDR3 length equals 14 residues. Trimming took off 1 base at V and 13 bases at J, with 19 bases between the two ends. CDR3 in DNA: TGTGCCAGCAGCTTAGGATGGGGTCAAGGGGATCTGTACTTC. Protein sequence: CASSLGWGQGDLYF.

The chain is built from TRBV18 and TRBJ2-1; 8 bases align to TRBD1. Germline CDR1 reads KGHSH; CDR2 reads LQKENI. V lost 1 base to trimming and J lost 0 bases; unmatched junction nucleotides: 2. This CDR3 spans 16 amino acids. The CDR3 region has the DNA TGTGCCAGCTCACCACGGACAGGGAGCTCCTACAATGAGCAGTTCTTC. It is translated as CASSPRTGSSYNEQFF.

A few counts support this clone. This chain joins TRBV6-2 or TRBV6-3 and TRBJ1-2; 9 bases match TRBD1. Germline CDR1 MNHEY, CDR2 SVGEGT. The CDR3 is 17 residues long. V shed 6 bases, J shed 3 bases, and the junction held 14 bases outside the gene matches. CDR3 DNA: TGTGCCAGCAGCCTCCGGGACAGGGCTCATCTTCACTATGGCTACACCTTC. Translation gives CASSLRDRAHLHYGYTF.

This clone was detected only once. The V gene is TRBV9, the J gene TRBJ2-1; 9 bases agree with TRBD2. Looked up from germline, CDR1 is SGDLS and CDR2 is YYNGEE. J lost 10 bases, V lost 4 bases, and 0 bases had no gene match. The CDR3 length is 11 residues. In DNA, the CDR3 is TGTGCCAGCAGCCTAGCGGGAGAGCAGTTCTTC. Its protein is CASSLAGEQFF. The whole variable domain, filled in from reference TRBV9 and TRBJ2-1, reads DSGVTQTPKHLITATGQRVTLRCSPRSGDLSVYWYQQSLDQGLQFLIQYYNGEERAKGNILERFSAQQFPDLHSELNLSSLELGDSALYFCASSLAGEQFFGPGTRLTVL.

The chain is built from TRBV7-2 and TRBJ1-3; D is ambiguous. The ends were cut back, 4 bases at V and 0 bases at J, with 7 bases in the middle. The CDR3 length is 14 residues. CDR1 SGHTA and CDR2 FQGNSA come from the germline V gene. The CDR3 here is CASSWGVSGNTIYF. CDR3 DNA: TGTGCCAGCAGCTGGGGAGTCTCTGGAAACACCATATATTTT.

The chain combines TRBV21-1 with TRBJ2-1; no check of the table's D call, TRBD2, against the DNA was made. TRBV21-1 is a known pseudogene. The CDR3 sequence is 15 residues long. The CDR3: CASSLRKTSRDEQFF. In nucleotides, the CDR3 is TGTGCCAGCAGCCTAAGGAAGACTAGTAGAGATGAGCAGTTCTTC.

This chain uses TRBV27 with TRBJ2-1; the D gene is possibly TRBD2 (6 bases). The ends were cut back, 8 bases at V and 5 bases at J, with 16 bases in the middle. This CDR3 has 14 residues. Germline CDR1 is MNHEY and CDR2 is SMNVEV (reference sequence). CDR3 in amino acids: CASRFREPNNEQFF. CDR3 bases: TGTGCCAGCCGATTTCGGGAGCCTAACAATGAGCAGTTCTTC.

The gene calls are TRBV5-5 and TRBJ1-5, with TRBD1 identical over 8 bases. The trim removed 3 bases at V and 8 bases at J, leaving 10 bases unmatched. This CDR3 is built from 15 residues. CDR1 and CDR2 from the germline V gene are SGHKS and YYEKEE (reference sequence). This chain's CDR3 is CASSSGQGSFEPQHF. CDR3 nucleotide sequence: TGTGCCAGCAGCTCCGGACAGGGAAGTTTTGAGCCCCAGCATTTT.

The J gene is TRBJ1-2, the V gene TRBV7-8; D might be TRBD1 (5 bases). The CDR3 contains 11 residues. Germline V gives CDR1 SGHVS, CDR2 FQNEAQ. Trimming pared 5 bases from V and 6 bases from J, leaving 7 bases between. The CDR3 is CASSAGNGYTF. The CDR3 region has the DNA TGTGCCAGCAGCGCAGGGAATGGCTACACCTTC.

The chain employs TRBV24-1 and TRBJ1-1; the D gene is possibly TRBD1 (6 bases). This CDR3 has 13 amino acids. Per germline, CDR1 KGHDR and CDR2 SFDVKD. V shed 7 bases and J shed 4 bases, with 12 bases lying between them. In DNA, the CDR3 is TGTGCCACCAGGAGTCAGGGGTTCACTGAAGCTTTCTTT. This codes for CATRSQGFTEAFF.

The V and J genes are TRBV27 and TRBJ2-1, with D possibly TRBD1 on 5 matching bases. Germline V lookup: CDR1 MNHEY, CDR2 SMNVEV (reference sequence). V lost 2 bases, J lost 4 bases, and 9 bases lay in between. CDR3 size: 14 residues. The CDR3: CASSLKGYYNEQFF. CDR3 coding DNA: TGTGCCAGCAGTTTAAAGGGGTATTACAATGAGCAGTTCTTC.

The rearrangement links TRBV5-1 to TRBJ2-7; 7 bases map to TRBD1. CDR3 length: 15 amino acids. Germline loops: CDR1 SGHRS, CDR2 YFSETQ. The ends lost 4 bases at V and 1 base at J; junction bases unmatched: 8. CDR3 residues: CASSLGQAISYEQYF. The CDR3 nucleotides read TGCGCCAGCAGCCTAGGACAGGCCATATCCTACGAGCAGTACTTC.

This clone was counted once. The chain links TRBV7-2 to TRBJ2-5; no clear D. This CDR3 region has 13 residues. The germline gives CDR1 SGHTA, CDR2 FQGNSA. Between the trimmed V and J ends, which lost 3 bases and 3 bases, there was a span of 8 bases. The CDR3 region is CASSFFAEETQYF. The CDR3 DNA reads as TGTGCCAGCAGCTTCTTTGCGGAAGAGACCCAGTACTTC. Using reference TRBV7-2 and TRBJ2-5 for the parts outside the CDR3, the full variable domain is GAGVSQSPSNKVTEKGKDVELRCDPISGHTALYWYRQSLGQGLEFLIYFQGNSAPDKSGLPSDRFSAERTGGSVSTLTIQRTQQEDSAVYLCASSFFAEETQYFGPGTRLLVL.